This TCR beta chain comes out of a study of blood T cells in healthy people across ages. The overall study: When template switching was applied, about one barcoded beta molecule was captured per two T cells.

Germline CDR1 reads SGHKS; CDR2 reads YYEKEE (reference sequence). Trimming shortened V by 1 base and J by 8 bases, and 12 bases separated the two germline ends. The CDR3 runs 13 residues. The authors drew about 9.5 milliliters of peripheral blood from each donor. This clonotype has at least ten counts. What it binds is unknown. The second PCR ran roughly 7 to 12 cycles with a sample-barcoded 5' primer and J-beta primers. A single record per CDR3 protein comes from TCRdb applying MiXCR to the 5' RACE reads. In the table there are around 870,000 distinct CDR3 sequences, around 26% of which are singletons. Overall study results and limits: Unknown donor CMV status possibly confounded expanded clonotype changes.

The gene calls are TRBV5-5 and TRBJ1-2; D is uncertain. This sequence was found in an elderly woman in good health. The sequenced material came from blood. The CDR3 DNA follows: TGTGCCAGCAGCTTGTGGCAGGTGCAGGGCTACACCTTC. Its translation: CASSLWQVQGYTF.